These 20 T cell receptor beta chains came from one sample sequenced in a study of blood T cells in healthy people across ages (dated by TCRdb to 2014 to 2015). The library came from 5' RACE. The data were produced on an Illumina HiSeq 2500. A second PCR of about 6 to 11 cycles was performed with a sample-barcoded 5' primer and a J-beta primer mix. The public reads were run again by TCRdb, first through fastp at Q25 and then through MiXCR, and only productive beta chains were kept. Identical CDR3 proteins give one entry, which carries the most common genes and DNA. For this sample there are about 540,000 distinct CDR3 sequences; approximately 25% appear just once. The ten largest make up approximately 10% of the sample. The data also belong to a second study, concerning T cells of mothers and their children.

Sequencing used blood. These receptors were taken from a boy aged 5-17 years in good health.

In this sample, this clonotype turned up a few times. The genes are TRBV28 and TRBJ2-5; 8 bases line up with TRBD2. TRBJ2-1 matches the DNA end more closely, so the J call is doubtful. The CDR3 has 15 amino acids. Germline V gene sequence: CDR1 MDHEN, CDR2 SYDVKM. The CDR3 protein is CASSFSGRAYNEQFF. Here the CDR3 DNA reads TGTGCCAGCAGTTTTTCCGGGAGGGCCTACAATGAGCAGTTCTTC.

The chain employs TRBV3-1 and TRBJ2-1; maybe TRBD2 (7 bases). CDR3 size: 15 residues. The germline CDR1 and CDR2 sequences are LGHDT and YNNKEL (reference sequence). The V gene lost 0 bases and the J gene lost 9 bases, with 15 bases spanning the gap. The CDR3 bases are TGTGCCAGCAGCCAAGATGAGCGGGGAGGGGGTGAGCAGTTCTTC. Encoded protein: CASSQDERGGGEQFF.

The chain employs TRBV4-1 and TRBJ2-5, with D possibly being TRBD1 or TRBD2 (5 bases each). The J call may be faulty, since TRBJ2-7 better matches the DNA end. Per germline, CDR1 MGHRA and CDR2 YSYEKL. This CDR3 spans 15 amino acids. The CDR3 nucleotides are TGCGCCAGCAGCCAAGATGGACAAGGAGGTTCCGAGCAGTACTTC. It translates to CASSQDGQGGSEQYF.

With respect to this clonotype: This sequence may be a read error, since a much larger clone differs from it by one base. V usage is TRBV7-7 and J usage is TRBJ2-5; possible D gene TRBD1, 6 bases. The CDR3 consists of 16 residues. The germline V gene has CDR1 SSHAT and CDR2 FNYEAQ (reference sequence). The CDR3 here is CASSSGRTVMQETQYF. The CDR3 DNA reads TGTGCTAGCAGCTCTGGCCGGACAGTGATGCAAGAGACCCAGTACTTC.

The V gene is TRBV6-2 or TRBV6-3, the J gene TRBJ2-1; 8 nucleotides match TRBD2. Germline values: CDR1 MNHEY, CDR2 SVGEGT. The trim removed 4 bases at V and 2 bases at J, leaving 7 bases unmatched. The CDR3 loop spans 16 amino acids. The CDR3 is CASSSTREDAYNEQFF. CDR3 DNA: TGTGCCAGCAGTTCCACGCGGGAGGATGCCTACAATGAGCAGTTCTTC.

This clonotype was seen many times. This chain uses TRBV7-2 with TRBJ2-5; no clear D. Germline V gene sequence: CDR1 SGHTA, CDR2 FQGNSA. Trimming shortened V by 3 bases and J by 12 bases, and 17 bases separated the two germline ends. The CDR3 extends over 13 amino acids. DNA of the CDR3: TGTGCCAGCAGCTTGAGCAATCTAGGTTATAAGTACTTC. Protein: CASSLSNLGYKYF. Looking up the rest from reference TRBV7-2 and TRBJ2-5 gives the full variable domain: GAGVSQSPSNKVTEKGKDVELRCDPISGHTALYWYRQSLGQGLEFLIYFQGNSAPDKSGLPSDRFSAERTGGSVSTLTIQRTQQEDSAVYLCASSLSNLGYKYFGPGTRLLVL.

CDR3 coding DNA: TGTGCCAGCAGTTTAGTAGGGGGCGTGAACACTGAAGCTTTCTTT. Its translation is CASSLVGGVNTEAFF. The rearrangement links TRBV12-3 or TRBV12-4 to TRBJ1-1; 7 bases are shared with TRBD1. V lost 1 base to trimming and J lost 0 bases; unmatched junction nucleotides: 2. CDR3 length equals 15 residues.

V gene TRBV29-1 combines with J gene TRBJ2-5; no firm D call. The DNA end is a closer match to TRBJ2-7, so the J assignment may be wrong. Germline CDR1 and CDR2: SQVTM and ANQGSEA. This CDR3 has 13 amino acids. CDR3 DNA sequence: TGCAGCGTTGAAGATCCCGTCTCCTACGAGCAGTACTTC. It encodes CSVEDPVSYEQYF.

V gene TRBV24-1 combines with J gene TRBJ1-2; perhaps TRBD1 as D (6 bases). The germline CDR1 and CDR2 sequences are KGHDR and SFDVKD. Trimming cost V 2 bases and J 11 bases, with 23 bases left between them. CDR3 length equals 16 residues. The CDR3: CATSDSQTGIRKVYTF. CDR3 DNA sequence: TGTGCCACCAGTGATTCCCAAACAGGGATCCGTAAGGTTTACACCTTC.

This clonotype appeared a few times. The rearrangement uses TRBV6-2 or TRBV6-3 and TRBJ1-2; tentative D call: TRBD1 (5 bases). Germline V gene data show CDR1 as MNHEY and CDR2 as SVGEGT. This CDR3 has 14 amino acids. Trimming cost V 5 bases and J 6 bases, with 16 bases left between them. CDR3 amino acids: CASSDVGAGNGYTF. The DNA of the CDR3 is TGTGCCAGCAGTGATGTAGGGGCAGGGAATGGCTACACCTTC.

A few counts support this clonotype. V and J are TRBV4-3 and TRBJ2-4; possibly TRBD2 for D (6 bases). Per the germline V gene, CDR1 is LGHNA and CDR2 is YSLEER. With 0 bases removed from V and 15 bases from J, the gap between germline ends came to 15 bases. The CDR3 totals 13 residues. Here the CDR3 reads CASSQDIGRFPYF. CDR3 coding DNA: TGCGCCAGCAGCCAAGATATAGGGAGGTTTCCGTACTTC.

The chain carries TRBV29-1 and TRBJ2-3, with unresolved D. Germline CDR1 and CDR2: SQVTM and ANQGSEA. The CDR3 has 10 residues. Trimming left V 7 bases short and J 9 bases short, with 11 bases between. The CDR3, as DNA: TGCAGCGCGAGGACGCAGACGCAGTATTTT. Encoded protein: CSARTQTQYF.

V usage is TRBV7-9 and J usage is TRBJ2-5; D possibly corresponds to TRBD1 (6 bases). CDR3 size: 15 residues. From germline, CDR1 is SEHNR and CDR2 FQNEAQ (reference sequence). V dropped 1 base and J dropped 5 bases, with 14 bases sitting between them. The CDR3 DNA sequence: TGTGCCAGCAGCTTAGTCGCAGGGGCAGGGGAGACCCAGTACTTC. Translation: CASSLVAGAGETQYF.

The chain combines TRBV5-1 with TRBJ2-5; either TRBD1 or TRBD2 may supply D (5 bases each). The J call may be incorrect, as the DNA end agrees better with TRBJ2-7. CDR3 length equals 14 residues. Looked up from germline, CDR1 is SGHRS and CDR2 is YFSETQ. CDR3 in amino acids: CASSRGPAVDEQYF. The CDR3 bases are TGCGCCAGCAGCCGGGGACCAGCGGTCGACGAGCAGTACTTC.

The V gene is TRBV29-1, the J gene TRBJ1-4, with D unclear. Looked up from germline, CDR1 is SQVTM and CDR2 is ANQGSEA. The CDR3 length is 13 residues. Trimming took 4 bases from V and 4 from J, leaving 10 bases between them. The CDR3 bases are TGCAGCGTTGGTGTCAGCTATAATGAAAAACTGTTTTTT. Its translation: CSVGVSYNEKLFF.

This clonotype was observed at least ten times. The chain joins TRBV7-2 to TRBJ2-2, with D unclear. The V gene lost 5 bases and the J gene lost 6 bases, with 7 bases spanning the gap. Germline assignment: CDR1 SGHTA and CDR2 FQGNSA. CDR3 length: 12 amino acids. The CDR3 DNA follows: TGTGCCAGCAGCCTAGGGCCCGGGGAGCTGTTTTTT. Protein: CASSLGPGELFF.

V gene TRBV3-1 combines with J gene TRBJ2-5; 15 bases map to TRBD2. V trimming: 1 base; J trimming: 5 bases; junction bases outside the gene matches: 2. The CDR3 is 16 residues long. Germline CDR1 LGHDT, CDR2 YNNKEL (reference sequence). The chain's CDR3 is CASSQVGLAGGETQYF. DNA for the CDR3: TGTGCCAGCAGCCAAGTGGGACTAGCGGGGGGCGAGACCCAGTACTTC.

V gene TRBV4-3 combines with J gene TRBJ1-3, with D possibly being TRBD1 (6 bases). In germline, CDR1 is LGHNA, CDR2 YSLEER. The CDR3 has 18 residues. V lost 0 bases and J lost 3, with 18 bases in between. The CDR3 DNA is TGCGCCAGCAGCCAAGATCTTGGCAGGGGCACGGGTGGAAACACCATATATTTT. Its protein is CASSQDLGRGTGGNTIYF.

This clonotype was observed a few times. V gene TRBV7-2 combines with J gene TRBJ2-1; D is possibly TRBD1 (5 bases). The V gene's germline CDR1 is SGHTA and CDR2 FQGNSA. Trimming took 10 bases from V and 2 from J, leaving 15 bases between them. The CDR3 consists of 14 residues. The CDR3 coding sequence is TGTGCCACCTCAGGGAAAAATACCTACAATGAGCAGTTCTTC. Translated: CATSGKNTYNEQFF.

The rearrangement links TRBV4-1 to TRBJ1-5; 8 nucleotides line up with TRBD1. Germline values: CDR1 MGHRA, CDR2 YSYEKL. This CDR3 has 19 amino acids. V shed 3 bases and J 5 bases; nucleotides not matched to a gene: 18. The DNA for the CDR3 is TGCGCCAGCAGCCAGGCCCCCCGGAGCGACAGGGGATGGGATCAGCCCCAGCATTTT. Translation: CASSQAPRSDRGWDQPQHF.